This record concerns one TCR beta chain sequence. This clone was detected a few times. Its antigen is still unknown. No base quality values were provided; no much bigger clone lies one nucleotide off. This specimen comes from a study of CD8+ T cells in alopecia areata (dated 2018 in TCRdb). About the investigation overall: Treated patients were enrolled in an open-label pilot trial of oral tofacitinib, 5 to 10 mg twice daily, for moderate-to-severe alopecia areata. Scalp clonality was compared among normal scalp (n=4), patchy alopecia areata scalp (n=8), and alopecia totalis/universalis scalp (n=8). Tofacitinib was administered for 6 to 18 months, and 6 months of follow-up off drug were then conducted to assess delayed response and recurrence. Tofacitinib-treated patients had biopsies at baseline and at 4 and 24 weeks of treatment, with a later scalp biopsy in several patients. Scalp tissue and sorted CD4+ and CD8+ peripheral blood T cells from patchy and totalis/universalis alopecia areata patients and from healthy controls were covered by human TCRbeta sequencing. TCRbeta CDR3 regions were amplified by immunoSEQ multiplex PCR using 35 Vbeta forward and 13 Jbeta reverse primers. High-throughput TCRbeta sequencing was used to examine T cell clonal expansion in alopecia areata in both the C3H/HeJ mouse model and human patients. RNA was extracted with the PAXgene miRNA kit for fixed scalp, the miRNeasy kit for PBMCs, and the RNeasy kit for mouse skin. The paper's findings and limits, for the study overall: TCR sequences shared between patients were less clear than in mice, possibly partly because of HLA diversity in the patient population. Resident alphabeta T cells in normal human skin are also sequenced, complicating scalp TCR repertoire analysis, unlike mouse skin dominated by gammadelta T cells. Compared with normal scalp, lesional scalp had higher clonality and more expanded CD8+ clones, particularly in alopecia totalis/universalis, a pattern that suggests antigenic drive.

Unmatched junction bases come to 12, with V trimmed by 6 bases and J by 10 bases. As encoded in the germline V gene, CDR1 is SQVTM while CDR2 is ANQGSEA. The cysteine opens and the phenylalanine closes a CDR3 of 13 amino acids. Of all the DNA, just the CDR3 is kept, 39 bases in frame from base 1. From alopecia areata patients, peripheral blood was collected along with lesional scalp punch biopsies. PBMCs were separated by density centrifugation and stained for CD3, CD4 and CD8, after which CD4+ and CD8+ T cells were sorted on a FACSAria. Libraries came from the immunoSEQ multiplex PCR assay. To provide template for TCR sequencing, every sample had RNA extracted and reverse transcribed into cDNA. SuperScript III was used to make first-strand cDNA, primed with a 2:1 mix of oligo-dT and random hexamers. Amplification bias was assessed with a synthetic immune receptor repertoire, and residual bias was removed computationally. Turning to the authors' computational methods: After raw reads were preprocessed to remove errors, the CDR3 was defined following IMGT conventions as running from the conserved cysteine to phenylalanine. To get clonality, Shannon entropy was normalized by log2 of the number of productive unique TCRs and the result was subtracted from 1. Whether scalp clones were CD4 or CD8 was inferred by matching scalp TCRbeta sequences against CD4 and CD8 repertoires sorted from blood. As stored in TCRdb, this immuneACCESS dataset retains in-frame rearrangements with V and J assigned. A fraction of the clones does not appear; measured against another copy, unresolved V genes explain less than half of the discrepancy, and the remainder lacks a known reason. That table gives V, J and clone size, and the DNA gave D and trimming. For this sample there are 140,000 to 150,000 clones; more than 40% appear just once. The top ten clonotypes cover about 6.8% of the sample.

The TCR was taken from a human donor with alopecia areata. The chain links TRBV29-1 with TRBJ2-1, with 7 middle bases fitting TRBD2. The sequenced sample was CD4+ T cells sorted from blood. The CDR3 amino acid sequence is: CSVREIGAGEQFF. Here is the DNA: TGCAGCGTGCGGGAGATTGGAGCTGGAGAGCAGTTCTTC.